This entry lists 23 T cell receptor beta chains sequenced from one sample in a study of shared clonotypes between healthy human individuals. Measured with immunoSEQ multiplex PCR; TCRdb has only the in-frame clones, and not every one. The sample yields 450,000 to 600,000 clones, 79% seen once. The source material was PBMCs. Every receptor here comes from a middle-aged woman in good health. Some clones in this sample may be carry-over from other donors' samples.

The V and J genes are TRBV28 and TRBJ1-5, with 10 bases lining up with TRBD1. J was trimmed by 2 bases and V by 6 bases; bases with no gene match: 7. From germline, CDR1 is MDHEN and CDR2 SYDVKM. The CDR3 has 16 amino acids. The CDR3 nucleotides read TGTGCCAGCAGCGAACGGGACAGGGGTGGCAATCAGCCCCAGCATTTT. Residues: CASSERDRGGNQPQHF.

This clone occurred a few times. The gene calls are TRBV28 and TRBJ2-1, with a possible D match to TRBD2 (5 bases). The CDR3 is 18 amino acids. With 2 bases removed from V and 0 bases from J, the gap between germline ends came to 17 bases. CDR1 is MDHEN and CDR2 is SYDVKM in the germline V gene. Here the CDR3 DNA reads TGTGCCAGCAGTTTAGAGGGAGCAGCGCCCAGCTCCTACAATGAGCAGTTCTTC. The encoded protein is CASSLEGAAPSSYNEQFF.

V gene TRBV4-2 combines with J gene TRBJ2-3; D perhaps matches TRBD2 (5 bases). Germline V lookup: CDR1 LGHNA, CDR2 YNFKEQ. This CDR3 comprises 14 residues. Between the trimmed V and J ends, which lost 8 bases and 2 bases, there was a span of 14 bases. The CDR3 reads CASYGGRNTDTQYF. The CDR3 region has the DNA TGTGCCAGCTACGGCGGGCGAAACACAGATACGCAGTATTTT.

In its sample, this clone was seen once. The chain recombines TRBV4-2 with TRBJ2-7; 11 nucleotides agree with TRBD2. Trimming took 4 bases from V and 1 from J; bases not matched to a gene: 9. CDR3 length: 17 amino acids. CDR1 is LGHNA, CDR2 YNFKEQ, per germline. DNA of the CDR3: TGTGCCAGCAGCCTGGGACTAGCGGCTTCTATATCCTACGAGCAGTACTTC. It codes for CASSLGLAASISYEQYF.

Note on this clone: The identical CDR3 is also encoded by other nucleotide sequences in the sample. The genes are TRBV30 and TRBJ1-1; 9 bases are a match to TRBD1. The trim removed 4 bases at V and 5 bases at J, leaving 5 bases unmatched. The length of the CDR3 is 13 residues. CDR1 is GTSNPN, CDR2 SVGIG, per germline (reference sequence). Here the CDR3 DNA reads TGTGCCTGGATACAGGGGGCAGGGACTGAAGCTTTCTTT. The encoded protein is CAWIQGAGTEAFF.

The CDR3 nucleotides are TGTGCCAGCAGTCACGGTGGGGGGGCCGCTAATCAGCCCCAGCATTTT. It yields the protein CASSHGGGAANQPQHF. The chain uses TRBV28 and TRBJ1-5, with D maybe TRBD1 (6 bases). CDR3 length: 16 residues. V dropped 5 bases and J dropped 4 bases, with 18 bases sitting between them. Germline V CDR1 and CDR2: MDHEN, SYDVKM.

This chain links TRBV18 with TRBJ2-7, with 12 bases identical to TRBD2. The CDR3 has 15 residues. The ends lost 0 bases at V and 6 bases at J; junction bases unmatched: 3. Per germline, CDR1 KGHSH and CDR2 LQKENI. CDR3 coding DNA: TGTGCCAGCTCACCACCGACTAGCGGGAGCTCCGAGCAGTACTTC. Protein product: CASSPPTSGSSEQYF. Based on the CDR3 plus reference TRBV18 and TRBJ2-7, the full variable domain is NAGVMQNPRHLVRRRGQEARLRCSPMKGHSHVYWYRQLPEEGLKFMVYLQKENIIDESGMPKERFSAEFPKEGPSILRIQQVVRGDSAAYFCASSPPTSGSSEQYFGPGTRLTVT.

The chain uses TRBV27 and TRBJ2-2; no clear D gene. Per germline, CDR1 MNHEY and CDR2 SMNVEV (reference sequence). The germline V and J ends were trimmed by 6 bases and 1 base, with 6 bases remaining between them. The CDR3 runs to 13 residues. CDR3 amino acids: CASRRRNTGELFF. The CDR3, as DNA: TGTGCCAGCAGACGAAGGAACACCGGGGAGCTGTTTTTT.

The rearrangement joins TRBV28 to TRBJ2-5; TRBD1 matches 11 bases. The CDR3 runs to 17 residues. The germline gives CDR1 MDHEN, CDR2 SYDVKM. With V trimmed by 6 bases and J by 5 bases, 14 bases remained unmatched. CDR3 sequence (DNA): TGTGCCAGCAGGGATTATGGGGGACAGGGGGTCGGGGAGACCCAGTACTTC. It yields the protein CASRDYGGQGVGETQYF. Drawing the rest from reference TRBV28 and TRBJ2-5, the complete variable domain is DVKVTQSSRYLVKRTGEKVFLECVQDMDHENMFWYRQDPGLGLRLIYFSYDVKMKEKGDIPEGYSVSREKKERFSLILESASTNQTSMYLCASRDYGGQGVGETQYFGPGTRLLVL.

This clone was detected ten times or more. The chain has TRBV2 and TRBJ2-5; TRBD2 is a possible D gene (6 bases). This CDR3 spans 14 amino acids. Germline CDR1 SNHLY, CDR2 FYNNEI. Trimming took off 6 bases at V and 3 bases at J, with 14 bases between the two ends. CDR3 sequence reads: CASRRGLREETQYF. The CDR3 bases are TGTGCCAGCAGGCGGGGCTTGAGGGAAGAGACCCAGTACTTC.

In nucleotides, the CDR3 is TGTGCCATCAGCCCCCTCGGGGGAAGCGACTACGAGCAGTACTTC. It translates to CAISPLGGSDYEQYF. The chain joins TRBV10-3 to TRBJ2-7; weak D call: TRBD2 (6 bases). Germline assignment: CDR1 ENHRY and CDR2 SYGVKD. V shed 6 bases and J shed 3 bases, with 18 bases lying between them. The CDR3 contains 15 residues.

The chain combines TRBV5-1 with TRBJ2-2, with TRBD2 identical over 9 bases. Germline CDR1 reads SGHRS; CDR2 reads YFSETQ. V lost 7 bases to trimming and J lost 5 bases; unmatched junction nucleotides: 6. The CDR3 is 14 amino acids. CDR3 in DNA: TGCGCCAGCTCTAGCGGGATGCGAACCGGGGAGCTGTTTTTT. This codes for CASSSGMRTGELFF.

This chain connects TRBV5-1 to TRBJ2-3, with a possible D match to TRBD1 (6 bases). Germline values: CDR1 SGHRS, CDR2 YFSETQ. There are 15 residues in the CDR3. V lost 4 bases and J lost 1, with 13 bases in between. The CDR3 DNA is TGCGCCAGCAGCGTCACAGGGTCGGGCACAGATACGCAGTATTTT. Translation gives CASSVTGSGTDTQYF. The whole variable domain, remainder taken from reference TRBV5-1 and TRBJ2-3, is KAGVTQTPRYLIKTRGQQVTLSCSPISGHRSVSWYQQTPGQGLQFLFEYFSETQRNKGNFPGRFSGRQFSNSRSEMNVSTLELGDSALYLCASSVTGSGTDTQYFGPGTRLTVL.

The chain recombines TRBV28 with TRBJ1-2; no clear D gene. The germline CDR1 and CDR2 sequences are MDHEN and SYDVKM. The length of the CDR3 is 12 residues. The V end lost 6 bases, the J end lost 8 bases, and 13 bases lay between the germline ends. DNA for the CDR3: TGTGCCAGCAGGACGGAAGATATCGGCTACACCTTC. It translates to CASRTEDIGYTF.

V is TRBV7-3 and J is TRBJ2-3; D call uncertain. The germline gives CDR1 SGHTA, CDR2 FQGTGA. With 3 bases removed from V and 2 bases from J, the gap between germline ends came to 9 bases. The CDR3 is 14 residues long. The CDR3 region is CASSFGNPTDTQYF. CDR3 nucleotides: TGTGCCAGCAGCTTTGGAAACCCCACAGATACGCAGTATTTT. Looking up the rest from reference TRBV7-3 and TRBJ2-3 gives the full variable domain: GAGVSQTPSNKVTEKGKYVELRCDPISGHTALYWYRQSLGQGPEFLIYFQGTGAADDSGLPNDRFFAVRPEGSVSTLKIQRTERGDSAVYLCASSFGNPTDTQYFGPGTRLTVL.

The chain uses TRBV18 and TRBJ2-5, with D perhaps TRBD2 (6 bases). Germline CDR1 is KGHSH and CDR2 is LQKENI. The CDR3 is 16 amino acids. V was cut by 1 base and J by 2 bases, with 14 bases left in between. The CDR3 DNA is TGTGCCAGCTCACCACAAGGGATGGCGGGGCAAGAGACCCAGTACTTC. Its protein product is CASSPQGMAGQETQYF.

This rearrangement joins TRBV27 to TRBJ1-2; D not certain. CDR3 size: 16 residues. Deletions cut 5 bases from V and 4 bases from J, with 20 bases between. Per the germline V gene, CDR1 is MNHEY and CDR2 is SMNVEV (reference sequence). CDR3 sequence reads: CASSLQRPSESYGYTF. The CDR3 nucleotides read TGTGCCAGCAGTCTCCAGCGGCCCAGTGAATCCTATGGCTACACCTTC.

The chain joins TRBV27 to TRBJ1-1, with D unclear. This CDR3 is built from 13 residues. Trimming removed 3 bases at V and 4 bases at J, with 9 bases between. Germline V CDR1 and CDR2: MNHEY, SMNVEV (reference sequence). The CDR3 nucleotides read TGTGCCAGCAGTTTGGAGGGATCCACTGAAGCTTTCTTT. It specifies CASSLEGSTEAFF.

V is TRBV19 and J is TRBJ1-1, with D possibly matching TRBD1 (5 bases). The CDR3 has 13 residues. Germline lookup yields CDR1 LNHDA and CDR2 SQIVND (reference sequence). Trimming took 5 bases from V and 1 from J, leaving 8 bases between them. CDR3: CASSFTGNTEAFF. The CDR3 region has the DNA TGTGCCAGTAGTTTCACAGGGAACACTGAAGCTTTCTTT.

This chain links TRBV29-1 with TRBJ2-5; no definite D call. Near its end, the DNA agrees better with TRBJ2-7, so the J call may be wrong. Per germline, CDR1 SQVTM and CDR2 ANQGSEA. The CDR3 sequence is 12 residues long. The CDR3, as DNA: TGCAGCGTTGAAGATCTTCTCCACGAGCAGTACTTC. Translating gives CSVEDLLHEQYF.

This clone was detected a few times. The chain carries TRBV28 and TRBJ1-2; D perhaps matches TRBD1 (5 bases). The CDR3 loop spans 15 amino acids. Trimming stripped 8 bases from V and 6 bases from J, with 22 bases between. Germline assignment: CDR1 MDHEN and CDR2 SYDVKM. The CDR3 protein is CASFSRGGSTDGYTF. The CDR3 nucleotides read TGTGCCAGCTTCTCTCGGGGGGGGAGTACAGATGGCTACACCTTC.

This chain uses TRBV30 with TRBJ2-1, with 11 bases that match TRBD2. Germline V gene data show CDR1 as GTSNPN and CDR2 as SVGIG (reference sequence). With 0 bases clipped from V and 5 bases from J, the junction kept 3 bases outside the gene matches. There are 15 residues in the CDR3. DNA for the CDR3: TGTGCCTGGAGTGTTGGGACTAGCGGTAACAATGAGCAGTTCTTC. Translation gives CAWSVGTSGNNEQFF. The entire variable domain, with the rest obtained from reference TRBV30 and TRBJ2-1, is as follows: SQTIHQWPATLVQPVGSPLSLECTVEGTSNPNLYWYRQAAGRGLQLLFYSVGIGQISSEVPQNLSASRPQDRQFILSSKKLLLSDSGFYLCAWSVGTSGNNEQFFGPGTRLTVL.

This chain's CDR3 is CAWSPLAGAYNEQFF. In DNA, the CDR3 is TGTGCCTGGAGTCCACTAGCGGGGGCCTACAATGAGCAGTTCTTC. The gene calls are TRBV30 and TRBJ2-1, with TRBD2 identical over 11 bases. This CDR3 region has 15 residues. J gave up 2 bases and V 2 bases, and 2 bases lay outside the gene matches. The V gene's germline CDR1 is GTSNPN and CDR2 SVGIG (reference sequence).